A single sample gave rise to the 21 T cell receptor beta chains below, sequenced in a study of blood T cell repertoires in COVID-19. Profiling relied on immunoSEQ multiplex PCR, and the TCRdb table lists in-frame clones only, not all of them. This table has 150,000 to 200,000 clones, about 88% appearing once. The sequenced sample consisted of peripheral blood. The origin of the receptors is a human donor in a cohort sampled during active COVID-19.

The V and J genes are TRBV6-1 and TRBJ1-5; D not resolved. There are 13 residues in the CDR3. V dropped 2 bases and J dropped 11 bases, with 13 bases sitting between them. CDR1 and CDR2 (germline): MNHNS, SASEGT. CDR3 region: CASSEPPKPAQHF. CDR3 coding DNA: TGTGCCAGCAGTGAACCCCCCAAACCAGCCCAGCATTTT.

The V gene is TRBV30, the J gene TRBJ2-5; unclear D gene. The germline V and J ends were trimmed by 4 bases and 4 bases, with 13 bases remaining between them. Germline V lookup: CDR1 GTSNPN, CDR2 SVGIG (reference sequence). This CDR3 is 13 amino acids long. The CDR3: CAWTRQAGETQYF. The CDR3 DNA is TGTGCCTGGACCCGGCAGGCTGGAGAGACCCAGTACTTC.

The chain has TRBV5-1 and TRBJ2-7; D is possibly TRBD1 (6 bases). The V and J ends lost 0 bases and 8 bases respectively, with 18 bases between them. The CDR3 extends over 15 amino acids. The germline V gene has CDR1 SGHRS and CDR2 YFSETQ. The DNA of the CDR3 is TGCGCCAGCAGCTTGGAGGCAGGGGCCGTGGGCAAGCAGTACTTC. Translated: CASSLEAGAVGKQYF.

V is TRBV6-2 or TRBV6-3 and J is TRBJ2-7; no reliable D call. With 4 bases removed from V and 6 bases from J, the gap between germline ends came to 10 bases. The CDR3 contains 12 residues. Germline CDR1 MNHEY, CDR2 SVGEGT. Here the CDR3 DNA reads TGTGCCAGCAGTTTGGCAGCGCGCGAGCAGTACTTC. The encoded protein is CASSLAAREQYF.

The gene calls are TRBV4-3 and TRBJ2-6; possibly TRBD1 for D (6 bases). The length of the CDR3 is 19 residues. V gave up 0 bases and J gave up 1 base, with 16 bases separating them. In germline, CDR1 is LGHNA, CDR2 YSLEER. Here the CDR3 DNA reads TGCGCCAGCAGCCAAGATATTATGAGGGGGACGTCTGGGGCCAACGTCCTGACTTTC. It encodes CASSQDIMRGTSGANVLTF.

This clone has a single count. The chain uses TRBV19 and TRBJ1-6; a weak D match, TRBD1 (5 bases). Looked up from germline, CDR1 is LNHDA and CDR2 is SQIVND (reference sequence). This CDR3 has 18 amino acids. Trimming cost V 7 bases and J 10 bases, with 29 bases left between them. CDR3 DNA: TGTGCCAGTAACCGAGCGGGGTTCGGCGGCCTCTGGGACTCACCCCTCCACTTT. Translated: CASNRAGFGGLWDSPLHF.

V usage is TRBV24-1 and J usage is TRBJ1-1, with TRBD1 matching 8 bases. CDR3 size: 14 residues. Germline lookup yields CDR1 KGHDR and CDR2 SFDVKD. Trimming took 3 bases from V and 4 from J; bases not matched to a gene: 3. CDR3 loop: CATSDNRGTTEAFF. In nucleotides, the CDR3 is TGTGCCACCAGTGATAACAGGGGGACCACTGAAGCTTTCTTT.

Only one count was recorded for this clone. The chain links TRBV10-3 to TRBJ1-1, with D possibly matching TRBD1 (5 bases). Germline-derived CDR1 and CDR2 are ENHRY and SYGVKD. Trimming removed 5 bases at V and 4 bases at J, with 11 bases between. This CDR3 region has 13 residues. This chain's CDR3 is CAISRETVTEAFF. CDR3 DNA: TGTGCCATCAGTCGGGAGACAGTCACTGAAGCTTTCTTT.

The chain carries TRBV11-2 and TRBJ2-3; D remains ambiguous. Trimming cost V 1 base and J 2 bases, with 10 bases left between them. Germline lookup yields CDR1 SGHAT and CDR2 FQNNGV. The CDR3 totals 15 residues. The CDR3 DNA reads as TGTGCCAGCAGCTTAGTGAACTCAAACACAGATACGCAGTATTTT. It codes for CASSLVNSNTDTQYF.

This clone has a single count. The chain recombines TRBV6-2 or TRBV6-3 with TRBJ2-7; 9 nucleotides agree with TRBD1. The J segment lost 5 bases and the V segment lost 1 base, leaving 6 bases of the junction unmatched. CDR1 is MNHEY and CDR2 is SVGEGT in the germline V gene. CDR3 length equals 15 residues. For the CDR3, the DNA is TGTGCCAGCAGTTACTTCGGGACAGGGAGCCACGAGCAGTACTTC. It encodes CASSYFGTGSHEQYF.

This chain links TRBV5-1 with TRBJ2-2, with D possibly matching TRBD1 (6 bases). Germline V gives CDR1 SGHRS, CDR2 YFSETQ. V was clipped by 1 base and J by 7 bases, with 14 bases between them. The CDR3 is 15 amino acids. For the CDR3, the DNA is TGCGCCAGCAGCTTGAGTGGACAGCGATACGGGGAGCTGTTTTTT. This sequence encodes CASSLSGQRYGELFF.

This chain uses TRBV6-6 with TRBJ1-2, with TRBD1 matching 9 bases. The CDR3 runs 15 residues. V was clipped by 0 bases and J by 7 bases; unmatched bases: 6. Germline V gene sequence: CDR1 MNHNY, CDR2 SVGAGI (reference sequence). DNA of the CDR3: TGTGCCAGCAGTTACTCCGGGACAGGGATCAGTGGCTACACCTTC. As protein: CASSYSGTGISGYTF.

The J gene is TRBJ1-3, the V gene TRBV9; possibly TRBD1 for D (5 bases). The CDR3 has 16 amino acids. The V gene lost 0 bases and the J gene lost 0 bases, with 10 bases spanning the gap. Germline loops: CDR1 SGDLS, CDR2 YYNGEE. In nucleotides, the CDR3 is TGTGCCAGCAGCGTAGCCCAAGACAGCTCTGGAAACACCATATATTTT. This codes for CASSVAQDSSGNTIYF. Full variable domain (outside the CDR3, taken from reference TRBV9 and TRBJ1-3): DSGVTQTPKHLITATGQRVTLRCSPRSGDLSVYWYQQSLDQGLQFLIQYYNGEERAKGNILERFSAQQFPDLHSELNLSSLELGDSALYFCASSVAQDSSGNTIYFGEGSWLTVV.

The CDR3 loop reads CASSYLGGQFF. CDR3 DNA: TGTGCCAGCAGTTATTTGGGGGGGCAGTTCTTC. The chain has TRBV6-2 or TRBV6-3 and TRBJ2-1; weak D call: TRBD2 (6 bases). V gave up 3 bases and J gave up 12 bases, with 9 bases separating them. The V gene's germline CDR1 is MNHEY and CDR2 SVGEGT. This CDR3 spans 11 amino acids.

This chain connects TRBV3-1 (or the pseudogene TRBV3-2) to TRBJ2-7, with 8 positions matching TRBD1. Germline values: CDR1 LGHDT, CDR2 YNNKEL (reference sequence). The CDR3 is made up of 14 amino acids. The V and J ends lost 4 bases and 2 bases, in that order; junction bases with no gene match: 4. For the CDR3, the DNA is TGTGCCAGCAGCCCCGGACAGGGACCCTACGAGCAGTACTTC. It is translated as CASSPGQGPYEQYF.

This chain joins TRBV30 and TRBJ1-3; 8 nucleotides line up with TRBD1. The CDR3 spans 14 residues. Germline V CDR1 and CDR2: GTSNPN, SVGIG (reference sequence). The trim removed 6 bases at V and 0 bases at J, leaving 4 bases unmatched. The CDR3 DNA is TGTGCCTGCGGGACAGGCCACTCTGGAAACACCATATATTTT. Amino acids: CACGTGHSGNTIYF.

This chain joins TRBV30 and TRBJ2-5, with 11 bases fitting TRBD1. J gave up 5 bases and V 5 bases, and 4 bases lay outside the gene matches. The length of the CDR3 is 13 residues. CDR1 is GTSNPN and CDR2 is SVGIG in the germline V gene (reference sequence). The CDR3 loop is CAWGQGAKETQYF. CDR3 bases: TGTGCCTGGGGACAGGGGGCGAAGGAGACCCAGTACTTC.

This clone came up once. The CDR3 DNA follows: TGTGCCAGCAGTAAACAGCGGGGGGGCCTTGGAGAGACCCAGTACTTC. This gives the protein CASSKQRGGLGETQYF. The V call is TRBV6-6, the J call TRBJ2-5; TRBD2 matches at 10 bases. Germline V gene lookup returns CDR1 MNHNY and CDR2 SVGAGI (reference sequence). This CDR3 has 16 amino acids. V was clipped by 5 bases and J by 4 bases; unmatched bases: 10.

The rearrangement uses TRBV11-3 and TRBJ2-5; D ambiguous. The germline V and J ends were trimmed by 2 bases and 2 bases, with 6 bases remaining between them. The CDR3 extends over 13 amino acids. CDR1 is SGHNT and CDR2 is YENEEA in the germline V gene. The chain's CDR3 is CASSLPGQETQYF. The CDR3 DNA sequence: TGTGCCAGCAGCTTACCAGGACAAGAGACCCAGTACTTC.

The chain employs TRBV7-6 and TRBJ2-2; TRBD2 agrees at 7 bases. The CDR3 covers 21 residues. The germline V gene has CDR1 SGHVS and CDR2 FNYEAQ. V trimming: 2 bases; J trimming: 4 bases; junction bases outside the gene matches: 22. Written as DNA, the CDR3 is TGTGCCAGCAGCTTAACCCCGACCTCCCCTTGGGGGGGTCGCGGCACCGGGGAGCTGTTTTTT. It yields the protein CASSLTPTSPWGGRGTGELFF. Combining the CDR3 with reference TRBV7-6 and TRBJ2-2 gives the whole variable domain GAGVSQSPRYKVTKRGQDVALRCDPISGHVSLYWYRQALGQGPEFLTYFNYEAQQDKSGLPNDRFSAERPEGSISTLTIQRTEQRDSAMYRCASSLTPTSPWGGRGTGELFFGEGSRLTVL.

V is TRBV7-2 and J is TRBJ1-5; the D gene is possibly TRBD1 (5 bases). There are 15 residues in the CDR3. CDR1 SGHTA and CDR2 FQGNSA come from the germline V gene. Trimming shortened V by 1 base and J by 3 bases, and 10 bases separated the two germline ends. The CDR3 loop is CASSLDGGNNQPQHF. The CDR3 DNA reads TGTGCCAGCAGCTTAGACGGGGGGAACAATCAGCCCCAGCATTTT. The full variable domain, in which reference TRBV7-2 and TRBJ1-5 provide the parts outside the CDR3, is GAGVSQSPSNKVTEKGKDVELRCDPISGHTALYWYRQSLGQGLEFLIYFQGNSAPDKSGLPSDRFSAERTGGSVSTLTIQRTQQEDSAVYLCASSLDGGNNQPQHFGDGTRLSIL.